A single sample is the source of the 6 T cell receptor beta chains below, sequenced in a study of early T cells in non-severe SARS-CoV-2 infection. MiXCR, run by TCRdb on the 5' RACE reads, gives a single entry per CDR3 protein. This sample has about 64,000 distinct CDR3 sequences, with roughly 8.2% found just once. Sequenced here: whole blood, sampled at baseline. The origin of the receptors is an adult who was a healthcare worker with PCR-confirmed SARS-CoV-2 infection or an uninfected control (not recorded which).

This chain uses TRBV12-3 or TRBV12-4 with TRBJ1-5; TRBD1 matches at 10 bases. The V and J ends lost 6 bases and 6 bases, in that order; junction bases with no gene match: 5. This CDR3 contains 14 residues. CDR3 sequence (DNA): TGTGCCAGCAGGGGGGGACAGGGGAGTCAGCCCCAGCATTTT. It yields the protein CASRGGQGSQPQHF.

This clonotype was recorded a few times. The V gene is TRBV7-9, the J gene TRBJ1-1; 8 nucleotides agree with TRBD1. Per the germline V gene, CDR1 is SEHNR and CDR2 is FQNEAQ (reference sequence). The CDR3 covers 15 residues. Trimming took 4 bases from V and 0 from J; bases not matched to a gene: 4. CDR3 coding DNA: TGTGCCAGCAGCTCCCCACAGGGGGTGAACACTGAAGCTTTCTTT. Protein sequence: CASSSPQGVNTEAFF. The entire variable domain, with the rest obtained from reference TRBV7-9 and TRBJ1-1, is as follows: DTGVSQNPRHKITKRGQNVTFRCDPISEHNRLYWYRQTLGQGPEFLTYFQNEAQLEKSRLLSDRFSAERPKGSFSTLEIQRTEQGDSAMYLCASSSPQGVNTEAFFGQGTRLTVV.

In its sample, this clonotype was seen a few times. The J gene is TRBJ2-7, the V gene TRBV20-1; 9 bases line up with TRBD2. Per germline, CDR1 DFQATT and CDR2 SNEGSKA (reference sequence). Losses at the gene ends were 5 bases for V and 1 base for J; bases not matched to a gene: 3. The CDR3 length is 13 residues. The CDR3: CSASSGASYEQYF. The DNA of the CDR3 is TGCAGTGCTTCTAGCGGGGCTTCCTACGAGCAGTACTTC.

This clonotype was seen at least ten times. A junction boundary mismatches the germline segment, possibly from a read error. The gene calls are TRBV7-9 and TRBJ1-3; D gene ambiguous. The germline V gene encodes CDR1 SEHNR and CDR2 FQNEAQ (reference sequence). This CDR3 has 16 amino acids. CDR3 region: CASSPQSGGSENTIYF. Written as DNA, the CDR3 is TGTGCCAGCAGCCCCCAATCCGGAGGCTCTGAAAACACCATATATTTT.

This clonotype was picked up a small number of times. This chain connects TRBV30 to TRBJ2-7; no definite D call. There are 12 residues in the CDR3. V was cut by 2 bases and J by 3 bases, with 8 bases left in between. CDR1 GTSNPN and CDR2 SVGIG come from the germline V gene (reference sequence). The chain's CDR3 is CAWSSPGYEQYF. CDR3 nucleotide sequence: TGTGCCTGGAGTTCCCCAGGCTACGAGCAGTACTTC.

The V and J genes are TRBV5-1 and TRBJ2-3; a weak D match, TRBD1 (5 bases). V was cut by 1 base and J by 4 bases, with 7 bases left in between. From germline, CDR1 is SGHRS and CDR2 YFSETQ. This CDR3 has 13 amino acids. The CDR3 here is CASSLYRPDTQYF. The CDR3 nucleotides are TGCGCCAGCAGCTTGTACAGGCCAGATACGCAGTATTTT.